Each of the 32 T cell receptor beta chains below was sequenced from the same sample in a study of shared clonotypes between healthy human individuals. TCRdb's table, derived via immunoSEQ multiplex PCR, lists solely in-frame clones and lacks some. The table lists about 460,000 clones, approximately 71% of them singletons. The sample comprised PBMCs. All receptors come from a woman aged 40 to 50 in good health. Some clones in this sample may be carry-over from other donors' samples.

As concerns this clone: A much larger clonotype is one base distant, so this may be a read error. Other DNA sequences from this sample encode an identical CDR3 as well. The V gene is TRBV15, the J gene TRBJ1-2; 8 bases match TRBD1. The CDR3 has 14 amino acids. Germline CDR1 is LNHNV and CDR2 is YYDKDF (reference sequence). As DNA, the CDR3 is TGTGCCACCAGCAGAGGATCGACAGGGGTCGGCTATACCTTC. Protein product: CATSRGSTGVGYTF.

As to this clone: A read error may explain this, as a much larger clone is one base away. The V call is TRBV28, the J call TRBJ2-7; D unclear. V gave up 5 bases and J gave up 4 bases, with 12 bases separating them. This CDR3 has 13 amino acids. Germline CDR1 is MDHEN and CDR2 is SYDVKM. In DNA form, the CDR3 reads TGTGCCAGCAGTCGTCTTGGGCCATACGAGCAGTACTTC. Translating gives CASSRLGPYEQYF.

The chain carries TRBV18 and TRBJ1-2; D remains ambiguous. Trimming cost V 2 bases and J 4 bases, with 11 bases left between them. The germline V gene encodes CDR1 KGHSH and CDR2 LQKENI. The CDR3 contains 14 residues. CDR3 nucleotide sequence: TGTGCCAGCTCACCAACGATAGCGGGCTATGGCTACACCTTC. Translating it yields CASSPTIAGYGYTF.

This rearrangement joins TRBV9 to TRBJ2-7; 7 bases map to TRBD2. The CDR3 covers 15 residues. The V segment lost 0 bases and the J segment 5 bases; nucleotides outside the gene matches: 8. CDR1 SGDLS and CDR2 YYNGEE come from the germline V gene. In DNA form, the CDR3 reads TGTGCCAGCAGCGTAGTTGGGCGGGAGTGGGACGAGCAGTACTTC. Translating gives CASSVVGREWDEQYF.

The CDR3 sequence: CASSQVGPKIVYEQYF. CDR3 nucleotide sequence: TGCGCCAGCAGCCAAGTAGGCCCGAAGATCGTTTACGAGCAGTACTTC. The rearrangement links TRBV4-3 to TRBJ2-7, with D hard to call. CDR3 length: 16 amino acids. Trimming stripped 1 base from V and 4 bases from J, with 17 bases between. Germline loops: CDR1 LGHNA, CDR2 YSLEER.

This clone was seen many times. The chain recombines TRBV7-9 with TRBJ2-4; TRBD2 agrees at 12 bases. The V segment lost 5 bases and the J segment 6 bases; nucleotides outside the gene matches: 8. CDR1 is SEHNR, CDR2 FQNEAQ, per germline (reference sequence). CDR3 size: 16 residues. The CDR3 is CASSPNLAGGGNIQYF. CDR3 DNA: TGTGCCAGCAGCCCAAACCTAGCGGGAGGGGGAAACATTCAGTACTTC.

This clone was seen only once. This may come from a read error, since a much larger clone is one base off. The identical CDR3 is also encoded by other nucleotide sequences in the sample. This chain joins TRBV29-1 and TRBJ2-5, with D possibly TRBD1 on 5 matching bases. This CDR3 comprises 13 residues. Germline V gene sequence: CDR1 SQVTM, CDR2 ANQGSEA. This CDR3 reads CSAKRGTQETQYF. The CDR3, as DNA: TGCAGCGCCAAAAGGGGAACCCAAGAGACCCAATACTTC.

The CDR3, as DNA: TGTGCCAGCAGCTTCCAAAGGACGGTGAACACTGAAGCTTTCTTT. Its protein is CASSFQRTVNTEAFF. The rearrangement links TRBV7-9 to TRBJ1-1; unclear D gene. In germline, CDR1 is SEHNR, CDR2 FQNEAQ (reference sequence). V gave up 3 bases and J gave up 0 bases, with 11 bases separating them. The CDR3 length is 15 residues.

The V gene is TRBV19, the J gene TRBJ1-5; a weak D match, TRBD1 (6 bases). Per the germline V gene, CDR1 is LNHDA and CDR2 is SQIVND (reference sequence). There are 15 residues in the CDR3. V lost 5 bases, J lost 7 bases, and 18 bases lay in between. The chain's CDR3 is CASSVGEGGSQPQHF. Written as DNA, the CDR3 is TGTGCCAGTAGTGTAGGGGAAGGGGGTTCACAGCCCCAGCATTTT. The full variable domain, in which reference TRBV19 and TRBJ1-5 provide the parts outside the CDR3, is DGGITQSPKYLFRKEGQNVTLSCEQNLNHDAMYWYRQDPGQGLRLIYYSQIVNDFQKGDIAEGYSVSREKKESFPLTVTSAQKNPTAFYLCASSVGEGGSQPQHFGDGTRLSIL.

This clone was recorded at least ten times. The sample contains more than one DNA sequence encoding this CDR3. The chain recombines TRBV28 with TRBJ2-1, with D unclear. CDR3 length: 15 residues. Trimming cost V 6 bases and J 2 bases, with 14 bases left between them. The germline CDR1 and CDR2 sequences are MDHEN and SYDVKM. The CDR3 loop reads CASSQGPSPYNEQFF. In DNA, the CDR3 is TGTGCCAGCAGCCAAGGACCTTCTCCCTACAATGAGCAGTTCTTC.

The gene calls are TRBV28 and TRBJ2-1, with a weak D call TRBD2 (6 bases). CDR3 length: 13 amino acids. Germline V gene lookup returns CDR1 MDHEN and CDR2 SYDVKM. The V and J ends lost 5 bases and 9 bases respectively, with 14 bases between them. This CDR3 is CASSPPGTGEQFF. The CDR3 DNA is TGTGCCAGCAGTCCCCCCGGGACTGGTGAGCAGTTCTTC.

The gene calls are TRBV5-3 and TRBJ2-1; the D call may be TRBD1 or TRBD2 (5 bases each). Being an ORF, TRBV5-3 has a function that is uncertain. V lost 8 bases and J lost 4, with 16 bases in between. The CDR3 is made up of 14 amino acids. In DNA, the CDR3 is TGTGCCAGCGGCCGGGACCAATTTTACAATGAGCAGTTCTTC. This sequence encodes CASGRDQFYNEQFF.

The table lists this clone with many counts. The same CDR3 arises from other DNA sequences in this sample as well. The rearrangement joins TRBV7-2 to TRBJ1-5, with D possibly TRBD1 on 6 matching bases. CDR1 and CDR2 from the germline V gene are SGHTA and FQGNSA. This CDR3 is 16 amino acids long. Trimming took off 4 bases at V and 1 base at J, with 14 bases between the two ends. For the CDR3, the DNA is TGTGCCAGCAGCTCCTATCGAACAGGGAGCAATCAGCCCCAGCATTTT. Translation: CASSSYRTGSNQPQHF.

Only a few counts were recorded for this clone. A read error may be the cause here, since a much bigger clone is one base away. Other DNA sequences of this sample code for an identical CDR3. This chain links TRBV10-2 with TRBJ1-3; 8 positions match TRBD1. This CDR3 has 14 residues. In germline, CDR1 is WSHSY, CDR2 SAAADI. CDR3 DNA: TGCGCCAGCAGGAAAGGACAGGGATGGGACACCATATATTTC. This gives the protein CASRKGQGWDTIYF.

V gene TRBV5-1 combines with J gene TRBJ1-2; a weak D match, TRBD1 (5 bases). CDR1 and CDR2 from the germline V gene are SGHRS and YFSETQ. This CDR3 has 17 residues. V lost 2 bases to trimming and J lost 1 base, with 18 bases between them. Here the CDR3 reads CASSFGQGISDNYGYTF. As DNA, the CDR3 is TGCGCCAGCAGCTTTGGCCAGGGAATAAGCGATAACTATGGCTACACCTTC.

The J gene is TRBJ2-5, the V gene TRBV28; tentatively, D is TRBD1 or TRBD2 (5 bases each). The CDR3 is made up of 13 amino acids. V lost 5 bases and J 5 bases, leaving 12 bases between the germline ends. Germline CDR1 MDHEN, CDR2 SYDVKM. The CDR3, as DNA: TGTGCCAGCAGTCACGGGGCGCGGGAGACCCAGTACTTC. Translated: CASSHGARETQYF.

Comments on this clone: A clone one base away is much larger, so this may be a read error. Additional DNA sequences in this sample encode the identical CDR3. The CDR3 sequence is CASSWRSRTDTQYF. Here the CDR3 DNA reads TGTGCCAGCAGCTGGCGATCCCGCACGGATACGCAGTATTTT. V and J are TRBV7-2 and TRBJ2-3; unclear D gene. The CDR3 is 14 amino acids. CDR1 is SGHTA, CDR2 FQGNSA, per germline.

For this clone: Only one base separates this from a far larger clonotype, so it likely reflects a read error. Written as DNA, the CDR3 is TGTGCCAGCCCACCTGGCTGGGACACATACGAGCAGTACTTC. Amino acids: CASPPGWDTYEQYF. The rearrangement uses TRBV18 and TRBJ2-7; possible D gene TRBD1, 6 bases. Germline V gene data show CDR1 as KGHSH and CDR2 as LQKENI. This CDR3 comprises 14 residues.

The rearrangement uses TRBV18 and TRBJ2-7; either TRBD1 or TRBD2 may fit D (5 bases each). The V and J ends lost 4 bases and 0 bases respectively, with 16 bases between them. The germline V gene has CDR1 KGHSH and CDR2 LQKENI. This CDR3 comprises 16 residues. The CDR3 bases are TGTGCCAGCTCACAAACCCGGGACGGGATCTCCTACGAGCAGTACTTC. It yields the protein CASSQTRDGISYEQYF.

This chain connects TRBV30 to TRBJ1-5; no clear D. This CDR3 is built from 14 residues. CDR1 and CDR2 from the germline V gene are GTSNPN and SVGIG (reference sequence). V gave up 1 base and J gave up 4 bases, with 11 bases separating them. CDR3 protein: CAWSGARRNQPQHF. The DNA of the CDR3 is TGTGCCTGGAGTGGCGCACGGAGGAATCAGCCCCAGCATTTT.

About this clone: This probably arose from a read error, given a far larger clone one base away. The J gene is TRBJ2-3, the V gene TRBV15, with D maybe TRBD2 (5 bases). Germline loops: CDR1 LNHNV, CDR2 YYDKDF (reference sequence). The CDR3 spans 14 residues. The CDR3 nucleotides read TGTGCCACCGGCAGAGAAACTAGTTGGGATACGCAGTATTTT. Protein sequence: CATGRETSWDTQYF.

The chain employs TRBV5-4 and TRBJ1-4; TRBD1 is a possible D gene (5 bases). The germline V gene encodes CDR1 SGHNT and CDR2 YYREEE (reference sequence). This CDR3 has 15 residues. V was shortened by 2 bases and J by 7 bases, with 15 bases between the two germline ends. For the CDR3, the DNA is TGTGCCAGCAGCTTTGGTATGGGCACAGGTGAAAAACTGTTTTTT. Protein sequence: CASSFGMGTGEKLFF. Variable domain in full (rest from reference TRBV5-4 and TRBJ1-4): ETGVTQSPTHLIKTRGQQVTLRCSSQSGHNTVSWYQQALGQGPQFIFQYYREEENGRGNFPPRFSGLQFPNYSSELNVNALELDDSALYLCASSFGMGTGEKLFFGSGTQLSVL.

Regarding this clone: This CDR3 is also generated by other DNA sequences in the sample. J is TRBJ1-4 and V is TRBV2; tentative D call: TRBD1 (5 bases). The germline gives CDR1 SNHLY, CDR2 FYNNEI. The ends were cut back, 3 bases at V and 1 base at J, with 12 bases in the middle. The CDR3 is made up of 16 amino acids. The CDR3 region is CASSESGARTNEKLFF. CDR3 bases: TGTGCCAGCAGTGAGTCCGGGGCGCGAACTAATGAAAAACTGTTTTTT.

Details on this clone: This likely came from a read error, as a far larger clone is one base away. This chain joins TRBV30 and TRBJ1-4, with 11 bases fitting TRBD1. Germline CDR1 is GTSNPN and CDR2 is SVGIG (reference sequence). CDR3 length: 14 residues. V lost 4 bases and J lost 5; bases outside the gene matches: 3. In nucleotides, the CDR3 is TGTGCCTGGACCGGGACAGGGGGGAATGAAAAACTGTTTTTT. It yields the protein CAWTGTGGNEKLFF.

A few counts support this clone. A far larger clone is off by one base, so a read error is likely. The conserved final phenylalanine or tryptophan is absent from the CDR3, which likely points to a read error. This sequence joins TRBV5-6 and TRBJ2-3; 10 nucleotides line up with TRBD2. This CDR3 spans 17 amino acids. Losses at the gene ends were 3 bases for V and 0 bases for J; bases not matched to a gene: 7. Germline V gene sequence: CDR1 SGHDT, CDR2 YYEEEE. This chain's CDR3 is CASSWTSGHASTDTQYL. CDR3 nucleotide sequence: TGTGCCAGCAGCTGGACTAGCGGACATGCTAGCACAGATACGCAGTATCTT.

Note on this clone: Since a far larger clone is one base different, this is likely a read error. This chain joins TRBV29-1 and TRBJ1-1; D unclear. The CDR3 runs 15 residues. Germline loops: CDR1 SQVTM, CDR2 ANQGSEA. CDR3 nucleotide sequence: TGCAGTCTCGCCGTCGTGAATAGGGCGGGGACTGAAGCTTTCTTT. Translation gives CSLAVVNRAGTEAFF.

This chain links TRBV4-3 with TRBJ1-4, with 7 bases identical to TRBD1. Germline lookup yields CDR1 LGHNA and CDR2 YSLEER. Trimming took 3 bases from V and 3 from J; bases not matched to a gene: 16. The CDR3 spans 19 residues. CDR3 in amino acids: CASSHIRVNWDSSNEKLFF. The CDR3 DNA reads TGCGCCAGCAGCCACATAAGAGTCAACTGGGACAGCTCTAATGAAAAACTGTTTTTT.

The table lists this clone with a few counts. The chain links TRBV21-1 to TRBJ1-2; the table calls TRBD1, which could not be checked here. TRBV21-1 is shown as a pseudogene. This CDR3 spans 12 amino acids. The CDR3 reads CASEGQVYGYTF. As DNA, the CDR3 is TGTGCCAGCGAGGGACAGGTCTATGGCTACACCTTC.

At least ten counts were recorded for this clone. Being one base from a much bigger clone, this may be a read error. This sample includes further DNA sequences coding for the same CDR3. The chain is built from TRBV2 and TRBJ1-1; TRBD1 might be the D (5 bases). There are 12 residues in the CDR3. In germline, CDR1 is SNHLY, CDR2 FYNNEI. The CDR3 is CAAGKGPTEAFF. The DNA for the CDR3 is TGTGCAGCCGGGAAGGGGCCCACTGAAGCTTTCTTT.

The chain couples TRBV27 to TRBJ1-2; possible D gene TRBD1, 5 bases. The CDR3 has 14 amino acids. Germline CDR1 MNHEY, CDR2 SMNVEV (reference sequence). CDR3 DNA sequence: TGTGGAAGCGCCCCCATTGACAGAAACTATGGCTACACCTTC. Translation gives CGSAPIDRNYGYTF.

This clone was counted once. This chain connects TRBV11-2 to TRBJ2-1, with 10 nucleotides matching TRBD2. Germline V lookup: CDR1 SGHAT, CDR2 FQNNGV. The CDR3 covers 15 residues. V lost 3 bases and J lost 2; bases outside the gene matches: 1. In DNA, the CDR3 is TGTGCCAGCAGCTTTAGCGGGGGGACCTACAATGAGCAGTTCTTC. This sequence encodes CASSFSGGTYNEQFF.

This clone was recorded a few times. This likely reflects a read error, since a far larger clone is one base away. CDR3 bases: TGTGCCTGGCATAACAGGAGCTACGAGCAGTACTTC. Amino acid sequence: CAWHNRSYEQYF. V and J are TRBV30 and TRBJ2-5; possible D gene TRBD1, 5 bases. The J call may be faulty, since TRBJ2-7 better matches the DNA end. The CDR3 is made up of 12 amino acids. In germline, CDR1 is GTSNPN, CDR2 SVGIG (reference sequence).